This is a list of T cell receptor beta chains from one sample in a study of blood T cell repertoires in COVID-19. TCRdb keeps only in-frame clones here, not all; method: immunoSEQ multiplex PCR. The table lists approximately 470,000 clones, about 85% of them singletons. Sequenced: PBMCs or T cells enriched from blood (not recorded which). The source is a woman aged 18-29 years who had recovered from COVID-19. CDR3s include the opening cysteine and the closing phenylalanine or tryptophan. D genes are given only for firm matches. Clone sizes are given selectively: once, few, many, or a class where the clone is expanded.

j_gene: TRBJ2-7
abundance: NA
d_gene: NA
v_gene: TRBV3-1/TRBV3-2
CDR3nt: TGTGCCAGCAGCCCAGAATCACTTTTTTACGGTTCTAGAGGTTTGGGGCAGTACTTC
CDR3aa: CASSPESLFYGSRGLGQYF

j_gene: TRBJ1-4
abundance: NA
d_gene: NA
v_gene: TRBV19
CDR3nt: TGTGCCAGTAGTATGTCCACTTTTAATGAAAAACTGTTTTTT
CDR3aa: CASSMSTFNEKLFF

j_gene: TRBJ2-3
abundance: NA
d_gene: TRBD2
v_gene: TRBV12-5
CDR3nt: TGTGCTAGTGGCAAACCGACTAGCGGTTCTGTCACAGATACGCAGTATTTT
CDR3aa: CASGKPTSGSVTDTQYF

j_gene: TRBJ2-1
abundance: NA
d_gene: TRBD1
v_gene: TRBV6-5
CDR3nt: TGTGCCAGCACCCTCAGCCAGGGGGCCTACAATGAGCAGTTCTTC
CDR3aa: CASTLSQGAYNEQFF

j_gene: TRBJ2-7
abundance: NA
d_gene: TRBD2
v_gene: TRBV7-9
CDR3nt: TGTGCCAGCAGTGGGGGGGTTCTCTCCTACGAGCAGTACTTC
CDR3aa: CASSGGVLSYEQYF

j_gene: TRBJ2-7
abundance: NA
d_gene: TRBD1
v_gene: TRBV10-1
CDR3nt: TGCGCCAGCAGTGCGGGGACAGGGGAATCCTACGAGCAGTACTTC
CDR3aa: CASSAGTGESYEQYF

j_gene: TRBJ1-2
abundance: NA
d_gene: NA
v_gene: TRBV28
CDR3nt: TGTGCCAGCAGTCTACTTGGGGCGACTAACTATGGCTACACCTTC
CDR3aa: CASSLLGATNYGYTF

j_gene: TRBJ1-2
abundance: NA
d_gene: TRBD1
v_gene: TRBV28
CDR3nt: TGTGCCAGCAGTGGGACAGTCGCAGCGGACTATGGCTACACCTTC
CDR3aa: CASSGTVAADYGYTF

j_gene: TRBJ1-2
abundance: NA
d_gene: NA
v_gene: TRBV9
CDR3nt: TGTGCCAGCAGCGTAGAACAGGGAGTTGGCTACACCTTC
CDR3aa: CASSVEQGVGYTF

j_gene: TRBJ1-2
abundance: NA
d_gene: NA
v_gene: TRBV5-1
CDR3nt: TGCGCCAGCACTCAGAACTTCAGGGGCTACACCTTC
CDR3aa: CASTQNFRGYTF

j_gene: TRBJ1-1
abundance: NA
d_gene: NA
v_gene: TRBV5-4
CDR3nt: TGTGCCAGCAGCCACGGGGTGGCGAACACTGAAGCTTTCTTT
CDR3aa: CASSHGVANTEAFF

j_gene: TRBJ2-7
abundance: NA
d_gene: NA
v_gene: TRBV27
CDR3nt: TGTGCCAGCAGTTCTATCGAGACAGGTCCGGCGAGGGAGTACTTC
CDR3aa: CASSSIETGPAREYF

j_gene: TRBJ2-7
abundance: NA
d_gene: NA
v_gene: TRBV11-2
CDR3nt: TGTGCCAGCAGCCAAGGGACACTGAGCTCCTACGAGCAGTACTTC
CDR3aa: CASSQGTLSSYEQYF

j_gene: TRBJ1-1
abundance: NA
d_gene: TRBD1
v_gene: TRBV5-1
CDR3nt: TGCGCCAGCAGCTTACAGGGGTCGAACACTGAAGCTTTCTTT
CDR3aa: CASSLQGSNTEAFF

j_gene: TRBJ2-3
abundance: NA
d_gene: NA
v_gene: TRBV18
CDR3nt: TGTGCCAGCTCACCGACTAGACGGGATACGCAGTATTTT
CDR3aa: CASSPTRRDTQYF

j_gene: TRBJ1-5
abundance: NA
d_gene: NA
v_gene: TRBV28
CDR3nt: TGTGCCAGCAGTTTTGAGCGGGGGCAGCCCCAGCATTTT
CDR3aa: CASSFERGQPQHF

j_gene: TRBJ1-1
abundance: NA
d_gene: NA
v_gene: TRBV19
CDR3nt: TGTGCCAGTAGTAAAAACCCGAGGAACACTGAAGCTTTCTTT
CDR3aa: CASSKNPRNTEAFF

j_gene: TRBJ1-1
abundance: few
d_gene: NA
v_gene: TRBV11-2
CDR3nt: TGTGCCAGCAGCCGAGGGAGGGGGAACACTGAAGCTTTCTTT
CDR3aa: CASSRGRGNTEAFF

j_gene: TRBJ1-2
abundance: NA
d_gene: NA
v_gene: TRBV19
CDR3nt: TGTGCCAGTAGTATAGATACCAGGGGATCCAGCTATGGCTACACCTTC
CDR3aa: CASSIDTRGSSYGYTF

j_gene: TRBJ2-1
abundance: NA
d_gene: NA
v_gene: TRBV9
CDR3nt: TGTGCCAGCAGCGTAGTATCTGCCTACAATGAGCAGTTCTTC
CDR3aa: CASSVVSAYNEQFF

j_gene: TRBJ2-1
abundance: NA
d_gene: TRBD2
v_gene: TRBV6-1
CDR3nt: TGTGCCAGCAGTGAAGAAACTAGCGGGCACAATGAGCAGTTCTTC
CDR3aa: CASSEETSGHNEQFF

j_gene: TRBJ2-2
abundance: NA
d_gene: TRBD2
v_gene: TRBV11-2
CDR3nt: TGTGCCAGCAGCCTATCTAGCGGGGGTTCGTCGGGGGAGCTGTTTTTT
CDR3aa: CASSLSSGGSSGELFF

j_gene: TRBJ1-2
abundance: NA
d_gene: TRBD1
v_gene: TRBV4-1
CDR3nt: TGCGCCAGCAGCCCGGGGACAGGTAACTTTAACTATGGCTACACCTTC
CDR3aa: CASSPGTGNFNYGYTF

j_gene: TRBJ2-7
abundance: NA
d_gene: NA
v_gene: TRBV10-2
CDR3nt: TGCGCCAGCCCTTGGAGGGTTGCCTACGAGCAGTACTTC
CDR3aa: CASPWRVAYEQYF

j_gene: TRBJ2-1
abundance: NA
d_gene: TRBD2
v_gene: TRBV29-1
CDR3nt: TGCAGCGAGAGTAGCGGGGGGACGTACAATGAGCAGTTCTTC
CDR3aa: CSESSGGTYNEQFF

j_gene: TRBJ2-3
abundance: once
d_gene: NA
v_gene: TRBV4-1
CDR3nt: TGCGCCAGCAGCCAATCTGCCGGGGTTCCCACAGATACGCAGTATTTT
CDR3aa: CASSQSAGVPTDTQYF

j_gene: TRBJ1-1
abundance: once
d_gene: TRBD1
v_gene: TRBV5-1
CDR3nt: TGCGCCAGCAGCCCGACACAGGGGTCCTCGTTCCAGAACACTGAAGCTTTCTTT
CDR3aa: CASSPTQGSSFQNTEAFF

j_gene: TRBJ1-1
abundance: NA
d_gene: NA
v_gene: TRBV6-5
CDR3nt: TGTGCCAGCCTAAGGGGTTTCACTGAAGCTTTCTTT
CDR3aa: CASLRGFTEAFF

j_gene: TRBJ1-1
abundance: NA
d_gene: NA
v_gene: TRBV5-6
CDR3nt: TGTGCCAGCAGCTTGGTGGGGGCTGGAACTGAAGCTTTCTTT
CDR3aa: CASSLVGAGTEAFF

j_gene: TRBJ2-7
abundance: few
d_gene: TRBD1
v_gene: TRBV28
CDR3nt: TGTGCCAGCAGTTCAGGTCAGGGGGCAAGTAACGACGAGCAGTACTTC
CDR3aa: CASSSGQGASNDEQYF

j_gene: TRBJ2-6
abundance: NA
d_gene: NA
v_gene: TRBV11-2
CDR3nt: TGTGCCAGTTCCTTCCGGGGAGCTGGGGCCAACGTCCTGACTTTC
CDR3aa: CASSFRGAGANVLTF

j_gene: TRBJ2-1
abundance: once
d_gene: NA
v_gene: TRBV19
CDR3nt: TGTGCCAGTAGTATAGGGTGGGGGGATGAGCAGTTCTTC
CDR3aa: CASSIGWGDEQFF

j_gene: TRBJ1-2
abundance: NA
d_gene: TRBD1
v_gene: TRBV19
CDR3nt: TGTGCCAGTAGTATAAGGCAGGGGGATGGCTACACCTTC
CDR3aa: CASSIRQGDGYTF

j_gene: TRBJ2-3
abundance: once
d_gene: NA
v_gene: TRBV25-1
CDR3nt: TGTGCCAGCAGTACTGCCGGCGGGACGCAGTATTTT
CDR3aa: CASSTAGGTQYF

j_gene: TRBJ2-5
abundance: NA
d_gene: NA
v_gene: TRBV7-7
CDR3nt: TGTGCCAGCGCGTATGGGGCGGGGGCTCAAGAGACCCAGTACTTC
CDR3aa: CASAYGAGAQETQYF

j_gene: TRBJ1-1
abundance: once
d_gene: TRBD1
v_gene: TRBV7-6
CDR3nt: TGTGCCAGCAGCTTAGGGACAGGCAACACTGAAGCTTTCTTT
CDR3aa: CASSLGTGNTEAFF

j_gene: TRBJ2-1
abundance: NA
d_gene: TRBD2
v_gene: TRBV10-1
CDR3nt: TGCGCCAGCAGTGAGGAGGCGCGGGGGGGCTCGGATGAGCAGTTCTTC
CDR3aa: CASSEEARGGSDEQFF

j_gene: TRBJ1-1
abundance: NA
d_gene: NA
v_gene: TRBV3-1/TRBV3-2
CDR3nt: TGTGCCACCCAACCGAGAGCAAACACTGAAGCTTTCTTT
CDR3aa: CATQPRANTEAFF

j_gene: TRBJ1-1
abundance: few
d_gene: NA
v_gene: TRBV3-1/TRBV3-2
CDR3nt: TGTGCCAGCAGCCAAGATGGGGGAGGCACTGAAGCTTTCTTT
CDR3aa: CASSQDGGGTEAFF

j_gene: TRBJ1-5
abundance: NA
d_gene: NA
v_gene: TRBV6-5
CDR3nt: TGTGCCAGCCGTCCCTGGGGGCAGCAGCCCCAGCATTTT
CDR3aa: CASRPWGQQPQHF

j_gene: TRBJ1-5
abundance: NA
d_gene: TRBD1
v_gene: TRBV28
CDR3nt: TGTGCCAGCAGTGACTTAACAGGGGCCGCCTTCCAGCCCCAGCATTTT
CDR3aa: CASSDLTGAAFQPQHF

j_gene: TRBJ1-1
abundance: NA
d_gene: TRBD1
v_gene: TRBV5-6
CDR3nt: TGTGCCAGCCGACTACGACAGGGAAAGTACACTGAAGCTTTCTTT
CDR3aa: CASRLRQGKYTEAFF

j_gene: TRBJ2-3
abundance: NA
d_gene: TRBD2
v_gene: TRBV11-2
CDR3nt: TGTGCCAGCAGCATGGGCCGGGGTAGCGGGGGGCGCACAGATACGCAGTATTTT
CDR3aa: CASSMGRGSGGRTDTQYF

j_gene: TRBJ2-7
abundance: NA
d_gene: NA
v_gene: TRBV5-1
CDR3nt: TGCGCCAGCAGCCGAACGGCGGGGGCCTCCTCCTACGAGCAGTACTTC
CDR3aa: CASSRTAGASSYEQYF

j_gene: TRBJ2-6
abundance: NA
d_gene: TRBD2
v_gene: TRBV28
CDR3nt: TGTGCCAGCAGTTTATGGATGGGAGGGTTCTCTGGGGCCAACGTCCTGACTTTC
CDR3aa: CASSLWMGGFSGANVLTF

j_gene: TRBJ1-2
abundance: NA
d_gene: NA
v_gene: TRBV7-9
CDR3nt: TGTGCCAGCAGCTTATCATACAGGGTGGACTATGGCTACACCTTC
CDR3aa: CASSLSYRVDYGYTF

j_gene: TRBJ2-1
abundance: NA
d_gene: NA
v_gene: TRBV19
CDR3nt: TGTGCCAGTAGTATAGCTGGGGGCTATGAGCAGTTCTTC
CDR3aa: CASSIAGGYEQFF

j_gene: TRBJ1-1
abundance: NA
d_gene: TRBD1
v_gene: TRBV18
CDR3nt: TGTGCCAGCTCCCTACGACGGACAGGGTTGAACACTGAAGCTTTCTTT
CDR3aa: CASSLRRTGLNTEAFF

j_gene: TRBJ2-5
abundance: NA
d_gene: TRBD2
v_gene: TRBV7-9
CDR3nt: TGTGCCAGCAGCTCCTTGACTAGCGGGGGGGCCAGCGAAGAGACCCAGTACTTC
CDR3aa: CASSSLTSGGASEETQYF

j_gene: TRBJ1-4
abundance: NA
d_gene: NA
v_gene: TRBV5-1
CDR3nt: TGCGCCAGCAGCTTGGTGCAAGGGGCTAATGAAAAACTGTTTTTT
CDR3aa: CASSLVQGANEKLFF

j_gene: TRBJ1-3
abundance: NA
d_gene: TRBD1
v_gene: TRBV19
CDR3nt: TGTGCCAGTAGTACGCCACAGGGGAGAGGAAACACCATATATTTT
CDR3aa: CASSTPQGRGNTIYF

j_gene: TRBJ1-3
abundance: NA
d_gene: NA
v_gene: TRBV6-6
CDR3nt: TGTGCCAGCAGTCGGAGGACTCCTGGAAACACCATATATTTT
CDR3aa: CASSRRTPGNTIYF